The entry below gives a single T cell receptor (beta chain) sequence along with its context. These data belong to a study of blood T cell repertoires in COVID-19. About the study: Material from acute and convalescent COVID-19 was sourced from the United States, Italy and Spain. In each case, the material was cDNA or gDNA derived from T cells, B-cell-depleted T cells, or PBMCs.

Original analysis: Nucleated cell number was recorded as an estimate derived from reference gene primer amplification. Profiling relied on immunoSEQ multiplex PCR, and the TCRdb table lists in-frame clones only, not all of them. D and trimming come from the DNA, and the V and J calls and clone size come from that table. Of 90,000 to 120,000 clones listed, 60% to 85% are singletons. The sequencing input was peripheral blood. This sequence was found in a man aged 65-85 years with acute or convalescent COVID-19.

The CDR3: CASSPGSRTGELFF. The DNA of the CDR3 is TGTGCCAGCTCACCAGGGAGTAGGACCGGGGAGCTGTTTTTT. J is TRBJ2-2 and V is TRBV18, with D possibly being TRBD2 (5 bases). Trimming stripped 2 bases from V and 5 bases from J, with 9 bases between. This CDR3 region has 14 residues. CDR1 KGHSH and CDR2 LQKENI come from the germline V gene. The full variable domain, with the rest looked up from reference TRBV18 and TRBJ2-2, is NAGVMQNPRHLVRRRGQEARLRCSPMKGHSHVYWYRQLPEEGLKFMVYLQKENIIDESGMPKERFSAEFPKEGPSILRIQQVVRGDSAAYFCASSPGSRTGELFFGEGSRLTVL.